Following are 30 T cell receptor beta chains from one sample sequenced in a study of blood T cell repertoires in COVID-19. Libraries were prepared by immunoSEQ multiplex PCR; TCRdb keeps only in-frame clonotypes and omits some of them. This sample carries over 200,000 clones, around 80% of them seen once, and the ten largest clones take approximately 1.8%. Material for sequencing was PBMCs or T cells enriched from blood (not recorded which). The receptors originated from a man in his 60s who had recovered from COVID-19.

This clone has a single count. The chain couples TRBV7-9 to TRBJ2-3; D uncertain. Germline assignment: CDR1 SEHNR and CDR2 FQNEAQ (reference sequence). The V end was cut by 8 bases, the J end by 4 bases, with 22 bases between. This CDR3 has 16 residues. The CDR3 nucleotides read TGTGCCAGCCACCCCCGGAATCCAGGATGGGCAGATACGCAGTATTTT. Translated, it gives CASHPRNPGWADTQYF.

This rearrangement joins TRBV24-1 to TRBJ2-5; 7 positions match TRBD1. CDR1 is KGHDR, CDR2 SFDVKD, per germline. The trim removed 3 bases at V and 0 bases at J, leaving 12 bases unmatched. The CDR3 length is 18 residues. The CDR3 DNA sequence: TGTGCCACCAGTGATCAGACAGGGTGGGTCCAGAACCAAGAGACCCAGTACTTC. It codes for CATSDQTGWVQNQETQYF.

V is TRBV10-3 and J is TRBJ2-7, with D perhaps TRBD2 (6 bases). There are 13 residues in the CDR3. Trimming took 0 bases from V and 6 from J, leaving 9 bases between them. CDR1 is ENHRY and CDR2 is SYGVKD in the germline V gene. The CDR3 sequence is CAISESLGGEQYF. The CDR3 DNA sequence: TGTGCCATCAGTGAGTCCTTGGGGGGCGAGCAGTACTTC.

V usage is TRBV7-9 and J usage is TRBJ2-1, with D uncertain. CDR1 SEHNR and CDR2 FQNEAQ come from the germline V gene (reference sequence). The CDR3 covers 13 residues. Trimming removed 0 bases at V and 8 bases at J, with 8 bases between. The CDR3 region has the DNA TGTGCCAGCAGCTTAGCCGGTACAGATGAGCAGTTCTTC. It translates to CASSLAGTDEQFF.

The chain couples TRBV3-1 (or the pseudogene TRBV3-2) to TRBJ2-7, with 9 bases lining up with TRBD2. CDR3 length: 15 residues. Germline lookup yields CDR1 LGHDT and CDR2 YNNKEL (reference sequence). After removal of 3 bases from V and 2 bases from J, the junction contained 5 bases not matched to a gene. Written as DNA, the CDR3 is TGTGCCAGCAGCCAGCCTAGCGGGAACACCTACGAGCAGTACTTC. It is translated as CASSQPSGNTYEQYF.

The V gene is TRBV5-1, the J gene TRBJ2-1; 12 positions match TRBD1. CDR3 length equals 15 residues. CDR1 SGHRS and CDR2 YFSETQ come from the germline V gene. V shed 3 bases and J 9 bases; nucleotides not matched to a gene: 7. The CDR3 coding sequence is TGCGCCAGCAGCTATGGCGGGACAGGGGGCTCTGAGCAGTTCTTC. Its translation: CASSYGGTGGSEQFF.

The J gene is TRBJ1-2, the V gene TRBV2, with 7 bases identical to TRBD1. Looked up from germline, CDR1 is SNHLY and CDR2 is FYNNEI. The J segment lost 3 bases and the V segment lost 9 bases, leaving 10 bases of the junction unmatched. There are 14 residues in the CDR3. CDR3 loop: CASISGQNYYGYTF. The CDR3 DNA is TGTGCCAGTATATCGGGACAGAATTACTATGGCTACACCTTC. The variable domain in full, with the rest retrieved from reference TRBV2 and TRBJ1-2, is EPEVTQTPSHQVTQMGQEVILRCVPISNHLYFYWYRQILGQKVEFLVSFYNNEISEKSEIFDDQFSVERPDGSNFTLKIRSTKLEDSAMYFCASISGQNYYGYTFGSGTRLTVV.

CDR3 DNA sequence: TGCGCCAGCAGCTTCACAGGGGGTGAGCAGTTCTTC. This gives the protein CASSFTGGEQFF. The chain uses TRBV5-1 and TRBJ2-1, with TRBD1 matching 8 bases. With 2 bases clipped from V and 9 bases from J, the junction kept 1 base outside the gene matches. Germline V gene data show CDR1 as SGHRS and CDR2 as YFSETQ. This CDR3 has 12 amino acids.

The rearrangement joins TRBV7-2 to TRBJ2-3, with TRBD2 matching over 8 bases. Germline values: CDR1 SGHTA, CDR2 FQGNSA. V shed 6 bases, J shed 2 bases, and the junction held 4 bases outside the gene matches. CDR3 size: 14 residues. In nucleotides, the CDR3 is TGTGCCAGCAGATGGCGGGGGGTCACAGATACGCAGTATTTT. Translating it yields CASRWRGVTDTQYF.

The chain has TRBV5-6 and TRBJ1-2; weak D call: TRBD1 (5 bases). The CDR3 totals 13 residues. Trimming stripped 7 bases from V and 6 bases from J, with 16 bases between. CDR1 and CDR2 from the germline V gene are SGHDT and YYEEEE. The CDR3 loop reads CASGPGTGDGYTF. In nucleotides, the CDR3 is TGTGCCAGCGGTCCAGGGACTGGTGATGGCTACACCTTC. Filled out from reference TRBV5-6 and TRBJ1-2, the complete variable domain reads DAGVTQSPTHLIKTRGQQVTLRCSPKSGHDTVSWYQQALGQGPQFIFQYYEEEERQRGNFPDRFSGHQFPNYSSELNVNALLLGDSALYLCASGPGTGDGYTFGSGTRLTVV.

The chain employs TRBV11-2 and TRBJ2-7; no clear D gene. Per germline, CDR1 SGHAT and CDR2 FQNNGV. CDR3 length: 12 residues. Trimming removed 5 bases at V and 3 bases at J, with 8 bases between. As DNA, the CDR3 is TGTGCCAGCAGCACCGAGGTCTACGAGCAGTACTTC. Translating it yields CASSTEVYEQYF.

The chain's CDR3 is CASSLDRTSFYGYTF. The CDR3 DNA sequence: TGTGCCAGCAGCCTCGACAGAACGAGTTTCTATGGCTACACCTTC. The genes are TRBV6-2 or TRBV6-3 and TRBJ1-2, with D tentatively TRBD1 (5 bases). Germline CDR1 and CDR2: MNHEY and SVGEGT. This CDR3 spans 15 amino acids. V was clipped by 6 bases and J by 4 bases, with 18 bases between them.

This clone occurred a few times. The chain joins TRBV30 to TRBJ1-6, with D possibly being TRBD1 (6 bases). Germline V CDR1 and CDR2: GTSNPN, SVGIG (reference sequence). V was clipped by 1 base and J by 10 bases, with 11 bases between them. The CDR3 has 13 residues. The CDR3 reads CAWSEGTSSPLHF. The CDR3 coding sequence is TGTGCCTGGAGTGAAGGGACATCATCACCCCTCCACTTT.

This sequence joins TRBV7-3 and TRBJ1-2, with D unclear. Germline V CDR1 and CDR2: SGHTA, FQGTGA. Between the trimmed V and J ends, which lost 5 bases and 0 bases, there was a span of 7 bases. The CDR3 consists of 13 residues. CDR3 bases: TGTGCCAGCAGCCAAGCGGCTAACTATGGCTACACCTTC. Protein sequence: CASSQAANYGYTF.

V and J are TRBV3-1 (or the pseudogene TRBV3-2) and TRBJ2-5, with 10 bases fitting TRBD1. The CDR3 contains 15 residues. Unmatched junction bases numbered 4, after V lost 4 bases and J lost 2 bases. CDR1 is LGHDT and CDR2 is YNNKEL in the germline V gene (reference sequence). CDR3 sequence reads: CASSLGTGEQETQYF. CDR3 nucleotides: TGTGCCAGCAGCCTAGGGACAGGGGAGCAAGAGACCCAGTACTTC.

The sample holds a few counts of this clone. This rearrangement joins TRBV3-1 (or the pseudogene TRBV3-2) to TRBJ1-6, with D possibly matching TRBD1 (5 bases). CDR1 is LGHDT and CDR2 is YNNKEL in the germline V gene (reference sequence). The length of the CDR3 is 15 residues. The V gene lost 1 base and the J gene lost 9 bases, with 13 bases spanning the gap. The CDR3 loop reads CASSQVAGSVSPLHF. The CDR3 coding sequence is TGTGCCAGCAGCCAAGTTGCAGGGTCGGTTTCACCCCTCCACTTT.

The CDR3 DNA reads as TGTGCCAGTAGTATAAAGCGGGCGAACACCGGGGAGCTGTTTTTT. Encoded protein: CASSIKRANTGELFF. The chain uses TRBV19 and TRBJ2-2, with D tentatively TRBD2 (6 bases). From germline, CDR1 is LNHDA and CDR2 SQIVND (reference sequence). The CDR3 extends over 15 amino acids. The V end lost 2 bases, the J end lost 0 bases, and 7 bases lay between the germline ends.

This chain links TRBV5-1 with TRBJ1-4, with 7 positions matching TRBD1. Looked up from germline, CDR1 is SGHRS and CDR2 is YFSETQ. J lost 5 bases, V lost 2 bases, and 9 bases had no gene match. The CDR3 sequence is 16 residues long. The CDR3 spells CASSFSGDSRNEKLFF. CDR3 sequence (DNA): TGCGCCAGCAGCTTTTCGGGGGACAGCCGAAATGAAAAACTGTTTTTT.

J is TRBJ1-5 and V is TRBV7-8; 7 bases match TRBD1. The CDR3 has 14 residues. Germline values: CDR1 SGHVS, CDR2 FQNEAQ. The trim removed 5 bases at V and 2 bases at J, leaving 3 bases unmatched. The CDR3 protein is CASSVDRGNQPQHF. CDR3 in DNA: TGTGCCAGCAGCGTCGACAGGGGCAATCAGCCCCAGCATTTT. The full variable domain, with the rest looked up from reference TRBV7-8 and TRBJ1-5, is GAGVSQSPRYKVAKRGQDVALRCDPISGHVSLFWYQQALGQGPEFLTYFQNEAQLDKSGLPSDRFFAERPEGSVSTLKIQRTQQEDSAVYLCASSVDRGNQPQHFGDGTRLSIL.

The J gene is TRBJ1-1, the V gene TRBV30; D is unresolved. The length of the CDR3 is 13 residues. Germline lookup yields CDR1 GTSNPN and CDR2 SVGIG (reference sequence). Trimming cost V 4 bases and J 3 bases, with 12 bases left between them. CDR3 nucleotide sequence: TGTGCCTGGATGCGGGGAAGGGACACTGAAGCTTTCTTT. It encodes CAWMRGRDTEAFF. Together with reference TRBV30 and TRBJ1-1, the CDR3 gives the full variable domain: SQTIHQWPATLVQPVGSPLSLECTVEGTSNPNLYWYRQAAGRGLQLLFYSVGIGQISSEVPQNLSASRPQDRQFILSSKKLLLSDSGFYLCAWMRGRDTEAFFGQGTRLTVV.

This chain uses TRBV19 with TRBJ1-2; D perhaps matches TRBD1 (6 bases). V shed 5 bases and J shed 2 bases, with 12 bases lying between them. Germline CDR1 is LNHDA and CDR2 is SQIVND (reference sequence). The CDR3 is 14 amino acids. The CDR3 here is CASSPRGPNYGYTF. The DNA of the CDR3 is TGTGCCAGTAGTCCCAGGGGACCAAACTATGGCTACACCTTC. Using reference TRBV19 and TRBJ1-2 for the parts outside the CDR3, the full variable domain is DGGITQSPKYLFRKEGQNVTLSCEQNLNHDAMYWYRQDPGQGLRLIYYSQIVNDFQKGDIAEGYSVSREKKESFPLTVTSAQKNPTAFYLCASSPRGPNYGYTFGSGTRLTVV.

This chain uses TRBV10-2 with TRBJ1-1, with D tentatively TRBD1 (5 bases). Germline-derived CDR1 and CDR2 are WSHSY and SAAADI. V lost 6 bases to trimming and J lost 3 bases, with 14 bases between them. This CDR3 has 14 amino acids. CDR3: CASSSHGRDTEAFF. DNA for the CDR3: TGCGCCAGCAGCTCCCACGGCAGGGACACTGAAGCTTTCTTT.

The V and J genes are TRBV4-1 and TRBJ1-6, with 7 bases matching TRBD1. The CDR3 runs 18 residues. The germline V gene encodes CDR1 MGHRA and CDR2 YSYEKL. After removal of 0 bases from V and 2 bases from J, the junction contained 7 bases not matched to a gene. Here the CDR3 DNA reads TGCGCCAGCAGCCAAGAGCATGACAGGGACCCCTATAATTCACCCCTCCACTTT. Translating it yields CASSQEHDRDPYNSPLHF.

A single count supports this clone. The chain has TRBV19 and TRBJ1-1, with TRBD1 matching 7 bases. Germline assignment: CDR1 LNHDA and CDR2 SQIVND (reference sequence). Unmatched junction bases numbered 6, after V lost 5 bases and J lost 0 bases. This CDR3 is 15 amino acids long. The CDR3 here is CASSSQGQMNTEAFF. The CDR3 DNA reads TGTGCCAGTAGTTCCCAGGGACAGATGAACACTGAAGCTTTCTTT.

The CDR3 DNA is TGTGCCAGCAGCCCAGGGACAGGGGGCCCTCTGAACACTGAAGCTTTCTTT. Translation gives CASSPGTGGPLNTEAFF. The chain has TRBV5-6 and TRBJ1-1; 12 bases line up with TRBD1. The CDR3 is 17 residues long. Trimming at V came to 4 bases and at J to 0 bases, leaving 7 bases not matched to a gene. CDR1 and CDR2 from the germline V gene are SGHDT and YYEEEE.

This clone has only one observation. The CDR3 protein is CASSSGQGGYEQYF. CDR3 DNA sequence: TGCGCCAGCAGCAGTGGACAGGGTGGATACGAGCAGTACTTC. This chain connects TRBV5-1 to TRBJ2-7; 8 nucleotides match TRBD1. The CDR3 length is 14 residues. V was pared by 4 bases and J by 4 bases, with 7 bases of the junction left unmatched. Germline lookup yields CDR1 SGHRS and CDR2 YFSETQ. Variable domain in full (rest from reference TRBV5-1 and TRBJ2-7): KAGVTQTPRYLIKTRGQQVTLSCSPISGHRSVSWYQQTPGQGLQFLFEYFSETQRNKGNFPGRFSGRQFSNSRSEMNVSTLELGDSALYLCASSSGQGGYEQYFGPGTRLTVT.

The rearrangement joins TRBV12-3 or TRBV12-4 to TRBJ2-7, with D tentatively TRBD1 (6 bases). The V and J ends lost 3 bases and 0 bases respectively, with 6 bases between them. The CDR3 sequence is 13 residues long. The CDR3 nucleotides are TGTGCCAGCAGTTTGGACAGCTCCTACGAGCAGTACTTC. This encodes CASSLDSSYEQYF.

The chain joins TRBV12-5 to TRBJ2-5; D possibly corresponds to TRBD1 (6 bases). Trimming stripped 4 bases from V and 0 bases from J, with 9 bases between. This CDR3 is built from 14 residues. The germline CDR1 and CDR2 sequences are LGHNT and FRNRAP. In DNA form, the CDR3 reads TGTGCTAGTGGTTCCTACAGGGACCAAGAGACCCAGTACTTC. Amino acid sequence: CASGSYRDQETQYF. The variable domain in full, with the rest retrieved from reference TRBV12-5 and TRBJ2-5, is DARVTQTPRHKVTEMGQEVTMRCQPILGHNTVFWYRQTMMQGLELLAYFRNRAPLDDSGMPKDRFSAEMPDATLATLKIQPSEPRDSAVYFCASGSYRDQETQYFGPGTRLLVL.

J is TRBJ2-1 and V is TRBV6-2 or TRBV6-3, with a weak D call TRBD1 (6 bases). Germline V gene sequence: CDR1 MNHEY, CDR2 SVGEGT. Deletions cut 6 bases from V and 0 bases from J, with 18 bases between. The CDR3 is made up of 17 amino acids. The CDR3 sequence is CASSMATRGISYNEQFF. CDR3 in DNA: TGTGCCAGCAGCATGGCGACCAGGGGAATCTCCTACAATGAGCAGTTCTTC.

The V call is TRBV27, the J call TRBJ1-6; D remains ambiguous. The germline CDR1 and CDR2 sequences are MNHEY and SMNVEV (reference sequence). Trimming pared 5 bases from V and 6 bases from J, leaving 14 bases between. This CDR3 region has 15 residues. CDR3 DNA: TGTGCCAGCAGTAGATCGGGTGTGGGTAATTCACCCCTCCACTTT. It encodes CASSRSGVGNSPLHF.